A selection of T cell receptor beta chains follows, all from one sample in a study of T cells after yellow fever vaccination. TCRdb fed the 5' RACE reads into MiXCR, producing one record per CDR3 protein. Among about 300,000 distinct CDR3 sequences listed, around 7.3% were seen once. The specimen comprised PBMCs, sampled more than 40 days after the first yellow fever vaccination. The receptors were gathered from a man aged 18 to 35 who received the YFV17D yellow fever vaccine. The CDR3 runs from the conserved cysteine through the conserved F or W. D genes are given only for firm matches. Some rows mark clone size as missing; the rest say once, few, many or name a class of expanded clone.

V: TRBV6-6; size: few; J: TRBJ1-2; D: .; CDR3: CASRTLYGYTF
V: TRBV29-1; size: .; J: TRBJ2-5; D: TRBD1; CDR3: CSGSGTAQTQYF
V: TRBV19; size: few; J: TRBJ2-5; D: TRBD2; CDR3: CASSIAGGIKTQYF
V: TRBV5-4; size: .; J: TRBJ1-1; D: .; CDR3: CASSFAVAGTEAFF
V: TRBV20-1; size: .; J: TRBJ2-3; D: TRBD1; CDR3: CSVPRPLGTGRSTDTQYF
V: TRBV6-1; size: few; J: TRBJ2-1; D: .; CDR3: CASGGGYQSSYNEQFF
V: TRBV14; size: many; J: TRBJ2-7; D: TRBD1; CDR3: CASSTLQGARGEQYF
V: TRBV4-2; size: few; J: TRBJ2-3; D: .; CDR3: CASSQEGREIAQYF
V: TRBV7-6; size: .; J: TRBJ2-5; D: .; CDR3: CASSSRGAETQYF
V: TRBV7-9; size: few; J: TRBJ2-6; D: TRBD1; CDR3: CASSQTGTGANVLTF
V: TRBV29-1; size: .; J: TRBJ1-3; D: .; CDR3: CSGGSGNTIYF
V: TRBV7-2; size: many; J: TRBJ2-2; D: TRBD2; CDR3: CASSFRLAGATGELFF
V: TRBV5-1; size: .; J: TRBJ2-5; D: .; CDR3: CASSLGDTVQETQYF
V: TRBV9; size: .; J: TRBJ2-7; D: TRBD1; CDR3: CASSALPGQRYEQYF
V: TRBV5-6; size: many; J: TRBJ2-1; D: .; CDR3: CASSFSRGNEQFF
V: TRBV7-2; size: few; J: TRBJ1-2; D: .; CDR3: CASSLATAPDGYTF
V: TRBV11-1; size: few; J: TRBJ2-5; D: .; CDR3: CASSFMPDLQETQYF
V: TRBV7-8; size: many; J: TRBJ1-2; D: TRBD1; CDR3: CASSPTGVYGYTF
V: TRBV3-1; size: few; J: TRBJ2-7; D: .; CDR3: CASSRDALSYEQYF
V: TRBV19; size: many; J: TRBJ1-2; D: .; CDR3: CATQRRTGWSYGYTF
V: TRBV12-3/TRBV12-4; size: many; J: TRBJ2-7; D: TRBD1; CDR3: CASSFLGQVPSYEQYF
V: TRBV20-1; size: .; J: TRBJ1-6; D: .; CDR3: CSAPRQNNSPLHF
V: TRBV5-1; size: many; J: TRBJ2-1; D: TRBD2; CDR3: CASSIPSSGANYEQFF
V: TRBV10-3; size: few; J: TRBJ2-7; D: TRBD1; CDR3: CAISESFGTASYEQYF
V: TRBV7-9; size: .; J: TRBJ2-2; D: .; CDR3: CASSIGSYTGELFF
V: TRBV25-1; size: .; J: TRBJ1-4; D: TRBD1; CDR3: CASSDTGGIDEKLFF
V: TRBV5-1; size: many; J: TRBJ1-1; D: .; CDR3: CASSLGLGLYEAFF
V: TRBV5-1; size: many; J: TRBJ2-5; D: .; CDR3: CASSLEGFDRETQYF
V: TRBV6-1; size: many; J: TRBJ1-1; D: TRBD1; CDR3: CASTGPGQGTNTEAFF
V: TRBV27; size: .; J: TRBJ2-7; D: .; CDR3: CASSYGGHTYEQYF
V: TRBV27; size: few; J: TRBJ2-3; D: TRBD1; CDR3: CASSFFGVTGSDTQYF
V: TRBV7-9; size: .; J: TRBJ1-3; D: .; CDR3: CASSSKNTIYF
V: TRBV14; size: .; J: TRBJ1-2; D: .; CDR3: CASSNRAETPNLIYGYTF
V: TRBV7-2; size: many; J: TRBJ2-5; D: TRBD1; CDR3: CASSLAGTGRETQYF
V: TRBV7-9; size: few; J: TRBJ1-2; D: .; CDR3: CASSFGGRSYGYTF
V: TRBV5-1; size: few; J: TRBJ1-4; D: .; CDR3: CASRRGYGNEKLFF
V: TRBV20-1; size: many; J: TRBJ2-1; D: .; CDR3: CSARDLSLLNEQFF
V: TRBV6-1; size: .; J: TRBJ2-5; D: .; CDR3: CASSEIRGSRQETQYF
V: TRBV4-1; size: few; J: TRBJ1-4; D: .; CDR3: CASIIRRKGANEKLFF
V: TRBV6-5; size: few; J: TRBJ1-2; D: .; CDR3: CASSYRTQGYLDYGYTF
V: TRBV29-1; size: many; J: TRBJ2-7; D: .; CDR3: CSVARGPSYEQYF
V: TRBV30; size: .; J: TRBJ1-2; D: .; CDR3: CAWSRGANGYTF